These T cell receptor beta chains were read from a single sample in a study of blood T cells in healthy people across ages. MiXCR, run by TCRdb on the 5' RACE reads, gives a single entry per CDR3 protein. In the table there are 1,800,000 or so distinct CDR3 sequences, about two fifths of which are singletons. Input material: blood. These receptors all come from a human donor in good health. Both conserved end residues are part of each CDR3. Fields, in order: CDR3 length, V gene, J gene, clone size, D gene, CDR3 protein, CDR3 DNA. The D gene is left open where the match is weak. Clone size appears in some rows only: once, few, many, or a class for an expanded clone.

17,TRBV5-1,TRBJ2-1,few,TRBD2,CASSLGTGGNSYNEQFF,TGCGCCAGCAGCTTGGGAACGGGGGGAAACTCCTACAATGAGCAGTTCTTC
15,TRBV7-9,TRBJ1-1,-,-,CASSLGGIPATEAFF,TGTGCCAGCAGCTTGGGGGGAATACCTGCGACTGAAGCTTTCTTT
16,TRBV9,TRBJ2-3,few,TRBD2,CASSEGAGAYTDTQYF,TGTGCCAGCAGCGAGGGAGCGGGGGCCTACACAGATACGCAGTATTTT
16,TRBV12-3/TRBV12-4,TRBJ2-5,-,TRBD1,CASSLGQGAMGETQYF,TGTGCCAGCAGTTTAGGGCAGGGGGCCATGGGGGAGACCCAGTACTTC
13,TRBV7-2,TRBJ1-5,-,-,CASSLEQRQPQHF,TGTGCCAGCAGCTTAGAACAGCGTCAGCCCCAGCATTTT
16,TRBV28,TRBJ1-4,-,TRBD1,CASSSTQGTAHEKLFF,TGTGCCAGCAGTTCGACACAGGGGACTGCCCATGAAAAACTGTTTTTT
13,TRBV2,TRBJ1-1,few,-,CASSVAGETEAFF,TGTGCCAGCAGTGTCGCCGGGGAGACTGAAGCTTTCTTT
15,TRBV20-1,TRBJ2-6,-,TRBD1,CSAPTGDGGANVLTF,TGCAGTGCTCCAACAGGGGATGGTGGGGCCAACGTCCTGACTTTC
15,TRBV9,TRBJ2-1,-,TRBD2,CASSPRLAVYNEQFF,TGTGCCAGCAGCCCGAGACTAGCGGTATACAATGAGCAGTTCTTC
16,TRBV25-1,TRBJ2-6,few,-,CASSEFTGGGANVLTF,TGTGCCAGCAGTGAATTCACAGGTGGTGGGGCCAACGTCCTGACTTTC
19,TRBV9,TRBJ2-3,few,TRBD2,CASSPRSSRTSGNTDTQYF,TGTGCCAGCAGCCCCCGTAGTTCTAGGACTAGCGGGAACACAGATACGCAGTATTTT
15,TRBV7-2,TRBJ1-5,few,TRBD1,CASSPGTGGYQPQHF,TGTGCCAGCAGTCCCGGGACAGGGGGCTATCAGCCCCAGCATTTT
12,TRBV7-3,TRBJ2-7,once,-,CASSRDNNEQYF,TGTGCCAGCAGCAGGGACAACAATGAGCAGTACTTC
12,TRBV7-9,TRBJ1-1,-,-,CASSPSAGVTFF,TGTGCCAGCAGCCCGTCGGCGGGGGTAACTTTCTTT
16,TRBV20-1,TRBJ1-5,-,-,CSANRPYLGVNQPQHF,TGCAGTGCTAACCGCCCCTACTTAGGGGTCAATCAGCCCCAGCATTTT
15,TRBV6-2/TRBV6-3,TRBJ2-1,-,-,CASSYPGAGWNEQFF,TGTGCCAGCAGTTACCCAGGGGCGGGGTGGAATGAGCAGTTCTTC
15,TRBV20-1,TRBJ2-5,-,-,CSARDARRGIETQYF,TGCAGTGCTAGAGACGCTCGGAGGGGGATCGAGACCCAGTACTTC
15,TRBV28,TRBJ2-5,few,TRBD1,CASRIPGQGAETQYF,TGTGCCAGCAGAATACCGGGACAGGGGGCGGAGACCCAGTACTTC
15,TRBV4-3,TRBJ1-2,few,-,CASSQRDGGKGGYTF,TGCGCCAGCAGCCAAAGGGACGGGGGCAAGGGTGGCTACACCTTC
13,TRBV28,TRBJ1-4,few,-,CASNGGGNEKLFF,TGTGCCAGCAACGGTGGGGGTAATGAAAAACTGTTTTTT
14,TRBV7-9,TRBJ2-3,-,TRBD2,CASRSGASTDTQYF,TGTGCCAGCCGGAGCGGGGCCTCCACAGATACGCAGTATTTT
15,TRBV6-5,TRBJ1-2,few,-,CASSQIGGTNYGYTF,TGTGCCAGCAGTCAAATTGGGGGAACTAACTATGGCTACACCTTC
15,TRBV28,TRBJ2-3,-,TRBD1,CATRQGSGRPHGQYF,TGTGCCACCAGACAGGGATCGGGCAGACCCCATGGGCAGTATTTT
16,TRBV4-3,TRBJ2-7,-,-,CASSQAPYVSSYEQYF,TGCGCCAGCAGCCAAGCCCCGTACGTAAGCTCCTACGAGCAGTACTTC
13,TRBV29-1,TRBJ1-1,-,-,CSTKLGGPTEAFF,TGCAGTACCAAGTTAGGGGGTCCCACTGAAGCTTTCTTT
13,TRBV12-3/TRBV12-4,TRBJ1-2,few,-,CASSLEKYYGYTF,TGTGCCAGCAGTTTGGAAAAATACTATGGCTACACCTTC
12,TRBV10-3,TRBJ2-3,-,-,CAISEIADTQYF,TGTGCCATCAGTGAGATCGCAGATACGCAGTATTTT
17,TRBV11-3,TRBJ2-1,-,TRBD2,CASSLTVFSGVYNEQFF,TGTGCCAGCAGCTTAACGGTGTTTAGCGGGGTCTACAATGAGCAGTTCTTC
15,TRBV4-2,TRBJ2-1,few,-,CASSPRDPFYNEQFF,TGTGCCAGCAGCCCACGGGACCCTTTCTACAATGAGCAGTTCTTC
12,TRBV10-3,TRBJ1-2,many,-,CAISEMGEGYTF,TGTGCCATCAGTGAGATGGGGGAAGGCTACACCTTC
16,TRBV7-8,TRBJ1-2,-,-,CASGPRVQSDGYGYTF,TGTGCCAGCGGCCCTAGGGTACAGTCGGATGGGTATGGCTACACCTTC
13,TRBV6-2/TRBV6-3,TRBJ1-2,few,-,CASSQHVRYGYTF,TGTGCCAGCAGCCAGCACGTGCGCTATGGCTACACCTTC
14,TRBV10-3,TRBJ1-2,few,-,CAISDRQGGYGYTF,TGTGCCATCAGTGATAGGCAGGGAGGGTATGGCTACACCTTC
14,TRBV20-1,TRBJ2-3,-,TRBD1,CSGVTGPLTYTQYF,TGCAGTGGCGTGACAGGGCCTCTCACATATACGCAGTATTTT
15,TRBV20-1,TRBJ1-2,-,TRBD1,CSARDLNRGYGGYTF,TGCAGTGCTAGAGATCTTAACAGGGGCTATGGAGGCTACACCTTC
12,TRBV29-1,TRBJ1-2,few,-,CSVVRENYGYTF,TGCAGCGTTGTAAGGGAAAACTATGGCTACACCTTC
13,TRBV12-3/TRBV12-4,TRBJ1-5,few,-,CASGDGADQPQHF,TGTGCCAGTGGGGACGGAGCCGATCAGCCCCAGCATTTT
14,TRBV2,TRBJ2-7,few,TRBD1,CASKTGTGAYEQYF,TGTGCCAGCAAGACCGGGACAGGGGCCTACGAGCAGTACTTC
15,TRBV27,TRBJ1-2,-,TRBD1,CASKLRDRENYGYTF,TGTGCCAGCAAACTTAGAGACAGGGAGAACTATGGCTACACCTTC
17,TRBV10-3,TRBJ2-1,-,TRBD2,CAISGLAGGRPGNEQFF,TGTGCCATCAGTGGGCTAGCGGGGGGGCGACCGGGCAATGAGCAGTTCTTC
17,TRBV12-3/TRBV12-4,TRBJ1-5,-,-,CASSPNLGQSSNQPQHF,TGTGCCAGCAGCCCCAACCTTGGTCAAAGTAGCAATCAGCCCCAGCATTTT
12,TRBV7-9,TRBJ1-4,-,-,CASSTESEKLFF,TGTGCCAGCAGTACAGAGTCTGAAAAACTGTTTTTT
14,TRBV2,TRBJ2-2,-,TRBD2,CASGGLAGPGELFF,TGTGCCAGCGGGGGTCTAGCGGGGCCCGGGGAACTGTTTTTT
13,TRBV12-3/TRBV12-4,TRBJ2-7,many,TRBD1,CASSLPGGYEQYF,TGTGCCAGCAGTCTTCCAGGGGGCTACGAGCAGTACTTC
16,TRBV3-1,TRBJ2-1,few,TRBD2,CASSTQLAGGVDEQFF,TGTGCCAGCAGTACACAACTAGCGGGGGGCGTCGATGAGCAGTTCTTC
15,TRBV15,TRBJ2-1,few,TRBD1,CATSRAGTGRNEQFF,TGTGCCACCAGCAGAGCTGGGACAGGGAGGAATGAGCAGTTCTTC
15,TRBV5-1,TRBJ2-7,few,TRBD2,CVSSLVSGGTGEQYF,TGCGTCAGCAGCTTGGTTAGCGGGGGGACGGGGGAGCAGTACTTC
16,TRBV10-3,TRBJ1-1,-,-,CAIGPGGLGTHTEAFF,TGTGCCATCGGTCCCGGGGGCCTAGGTACGCACACTGAAGCTTTCTTT
13,TRBV19,TRBJ1-5,few,-,CASLGRGNQPQHF,TGTGCCAGTCTGGGCAGGGGCAATCAGCCCCAGCATTTT
15,TRBV4-2,TRBJ1-4,few,-,CASSRVRGAIEKLFF,TGTGCCAGCAGCCGAGTTCGAGGGGCTATTGAAAAACTGTTTTTT
15,TRBV28,TRBJ1-2,-,TRBD1,CASSQPGQGAVGYTF,TGTGCCAGCAGTCAACCGGGACAGGGAGCCGTTGGCTACACCTTC
14,TRBV18,TRBJ2-5,-,-,CASSPPNSQETQYF,TGTGCCAGCTCACCACCGAACAGCCAAGAGACCCAGTACTTC
14,TRBV11-2,TRBJ2-7,few,-,CASTRAGTSYEQYF,TGTGCCAGCACGCGGGCAGGGACCTCCTACGAGCAGTACTTC
13,TRBV20-1,TRBJ2-7,-,-,CSAREFWGYEQYF,TGCAGTGCTAGAGAGTTTTGGGGATACGAGCAGTACTTC
17,TRBV12-3/TRBV12-4,TRBJ2-1,few,TRBD2,CASRRRPGLAGGYEQFF,TGTGCCAGCAGACGACGACCGGGACTAGCGGGGGGGTATGAGCAGTTCTTC